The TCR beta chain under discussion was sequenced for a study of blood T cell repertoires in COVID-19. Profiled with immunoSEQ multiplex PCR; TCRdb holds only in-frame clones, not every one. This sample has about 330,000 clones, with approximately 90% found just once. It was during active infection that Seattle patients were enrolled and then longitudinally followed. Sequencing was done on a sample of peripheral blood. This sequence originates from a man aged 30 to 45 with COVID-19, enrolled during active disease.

This chain's CDR3 is CSVGTAINEQYF. The DNA for the CDR3 is TGCAGCGTTGGGACAGCCATCAACGAGCAGTACTTC. The J gene is TRBJ2-7, the V gene TRBV29-1, with a tentative D call TRBD1 (6 bases). CDR1 SQVTM and CDR2 ANQGSEA come from the germline V gene. This CDR3 is 12 amino acids long. V was pared by 4 bases and J by 5 bases, with 12 bases between.